This record looks at one T cell receptor beta chain sequence and its context. Its cognate antigen is unknown. The CDR3 spans 14 residues. CDR1 and CDR2 from the germline V gene are MNHNY and SVGAGI (reference sequence). V gave up 6 bases and J gave up 3 bases; unmatched junction bases: 6. Alpha and beta constant-region primers primed reverse transcription of about 0.5 ug RNA. Alpha and beta chain libraries were made separately by chain-specific third strand synthesis with multiplexing indices. The library had 12-nucleotide molecular identifiers formed by two random hexamers joined together. TCRdb redid the calling of the 5' RACE reads with MiXCR, one entry per CDR3 protein. In the table there are around 16,000 distinct CDR3 sequences, around 9.2% of which are singletons. These data come from a study of HIV-infected patients and healthy controls. General observations from the study: Compared with untreated HIV+ repertoires, healthy controls showed roughly threefold more distinct CDR3s and higher Shannon diversity.

Whole blood was used without fractionation, so all unsorted peripheral T cells were included. The gene calls are TRBV6-6 and TRBJ2-7; 9 nucleotides agree with TRBD1. The material sequenced was blood. The sequence was collected from an adult in good health. Written as DNA, the CDR3 is TGTGCCAGCAGCCCGACAGGGGGTATCTACGAGCAGTACTTC. Its translation: CASSPTGGIYEQYF.